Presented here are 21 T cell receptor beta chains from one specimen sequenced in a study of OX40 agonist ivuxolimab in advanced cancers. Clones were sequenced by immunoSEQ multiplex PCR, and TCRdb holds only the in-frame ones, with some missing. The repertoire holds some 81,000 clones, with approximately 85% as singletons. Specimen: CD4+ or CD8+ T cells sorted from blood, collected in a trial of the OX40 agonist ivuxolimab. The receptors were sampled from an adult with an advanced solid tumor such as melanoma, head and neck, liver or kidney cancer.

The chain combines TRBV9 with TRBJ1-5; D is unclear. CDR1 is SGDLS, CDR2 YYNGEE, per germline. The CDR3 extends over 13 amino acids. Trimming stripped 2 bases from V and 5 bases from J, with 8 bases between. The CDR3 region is CASSVAEDQPQHF. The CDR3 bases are TGTGCCAGCAGCGTCGCTGAAGATCAGCCCCAGCATTTT. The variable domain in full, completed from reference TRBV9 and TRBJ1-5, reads DSGVTQTPKHLITATGQRVTLRCSPRSGDLSVYWYQQSLDQGLQFLIQYYNGEERAKGNILERFSAQQFPDLHSELNLSSLELGDSALYFCASSVAEDQPQHFGDGTRLSIL.

CDR3: CASSQDPDPWQGARSYTF. The CDR3 coding sequence is TGCGCCAGCAGCCAAGATCCGGACCCGTGGCAGGGCGCTCGCAGCTACACCTTC. V and J are TRBV4-3 and TRBJ1-2; TRBD1 might be the D (5 bases). Germline CDR1 reads LGHNA; CDR2 reads YSLEER. V was shortened by 0 bases and J by 9 bases, with 26 bases between the two germline ends. The CDR3 length is 18 residues.

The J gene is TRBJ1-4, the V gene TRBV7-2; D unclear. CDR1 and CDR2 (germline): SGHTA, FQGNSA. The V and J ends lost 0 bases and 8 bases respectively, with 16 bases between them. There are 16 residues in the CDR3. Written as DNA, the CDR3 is TGTGCCAGCAGCTTAGCGTTACGTGGGATGGGAGAAAAACTGTTTTTT. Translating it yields CASSLALRGMGEKLFF.

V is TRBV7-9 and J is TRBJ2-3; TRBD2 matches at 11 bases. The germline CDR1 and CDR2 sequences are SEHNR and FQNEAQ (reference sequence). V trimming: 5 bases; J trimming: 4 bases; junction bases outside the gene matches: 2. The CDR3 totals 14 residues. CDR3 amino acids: CASSLSGGADTQYF. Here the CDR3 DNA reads TGTGCCAGCAGCCTTAGCGGGGGGGCAGATACGCAGTATTTT.

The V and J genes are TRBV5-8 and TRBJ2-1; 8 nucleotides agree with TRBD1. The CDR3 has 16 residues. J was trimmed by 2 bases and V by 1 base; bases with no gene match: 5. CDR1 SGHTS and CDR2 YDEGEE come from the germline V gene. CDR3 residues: CASSLLAGGTYNEQFF. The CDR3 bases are TGTGCCAGCAGCTTGCTTGCAGGGGGCACCTACAATGAGCAGTTCTTC.

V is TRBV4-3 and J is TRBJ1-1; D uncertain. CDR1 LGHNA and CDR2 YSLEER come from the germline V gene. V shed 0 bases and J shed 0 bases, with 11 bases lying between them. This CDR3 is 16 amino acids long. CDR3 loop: CASSQDLGKVNTEAFF. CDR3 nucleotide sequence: TGCGCCAGCAGCCAAGATCTCGGCAAGGTGAACACTGAAGCTTTCTTT.

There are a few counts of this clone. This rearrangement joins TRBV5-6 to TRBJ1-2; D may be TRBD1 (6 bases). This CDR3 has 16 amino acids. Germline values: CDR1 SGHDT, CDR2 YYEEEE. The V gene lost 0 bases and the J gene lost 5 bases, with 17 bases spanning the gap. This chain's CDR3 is CASSLVGGGRSYGYTF. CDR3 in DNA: TGTGCCAGCAGCTTGGTGGGAGGGGGGAGAAGTTATGGCTACACCTTC. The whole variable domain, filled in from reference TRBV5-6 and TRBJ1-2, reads DAGVTQSPTHLIKTRGQQVTLRCSPKSGHDTVSWYQQALGQGPQFIFQYYEEEERQRGNFPDRFSGHQFPNYSSELNVNALLLGDSALYLCASSLVGGGRSYGYTFGSGTRLTVV.

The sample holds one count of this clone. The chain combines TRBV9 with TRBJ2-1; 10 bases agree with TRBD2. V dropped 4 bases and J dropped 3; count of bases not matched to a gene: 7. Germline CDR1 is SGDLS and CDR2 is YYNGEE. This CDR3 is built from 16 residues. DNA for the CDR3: TGTGCCAGCAGCCCTAATCTAGCGGGGGACTACAATGAGCAGTTCTTC. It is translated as CASSPNLAGDYNEQFF.

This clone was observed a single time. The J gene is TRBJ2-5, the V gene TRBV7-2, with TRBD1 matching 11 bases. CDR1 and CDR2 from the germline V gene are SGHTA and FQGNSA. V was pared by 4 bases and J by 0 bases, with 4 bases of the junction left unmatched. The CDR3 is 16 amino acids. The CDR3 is CASSWMGQGDQETQYF. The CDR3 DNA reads TGTGCCAGCAGCTGGATGGGACAGGGGGACCAAGAGACCCAGTACTTC.

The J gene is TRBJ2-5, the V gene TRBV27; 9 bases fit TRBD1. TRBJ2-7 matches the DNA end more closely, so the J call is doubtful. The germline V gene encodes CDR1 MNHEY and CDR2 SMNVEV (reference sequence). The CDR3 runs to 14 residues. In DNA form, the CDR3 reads TGTGCCAGCAGTTCCAGACAGGGGGGAAACGAGCAGTACTTC. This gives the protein CASSSRQGGNEQYF.

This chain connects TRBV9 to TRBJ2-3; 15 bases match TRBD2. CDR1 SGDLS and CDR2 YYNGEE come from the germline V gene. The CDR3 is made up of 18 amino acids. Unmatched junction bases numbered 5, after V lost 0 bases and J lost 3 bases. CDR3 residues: CASSVGTSGGAGTDTQYF. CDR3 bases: TGTGCCAGCAGCGTAGGGACTAGCGGGGGGGCCGGTACAGATACGCAGTATTTT.

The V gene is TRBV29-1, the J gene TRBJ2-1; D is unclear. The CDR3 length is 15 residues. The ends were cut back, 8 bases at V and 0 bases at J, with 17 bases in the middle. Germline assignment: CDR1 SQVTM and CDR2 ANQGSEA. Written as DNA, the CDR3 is TGCAGCTCCCAAACAAGAACAGACTCCTACAATGAGCAGTTCTTC. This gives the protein CSSQTRTDSYNEQFF.

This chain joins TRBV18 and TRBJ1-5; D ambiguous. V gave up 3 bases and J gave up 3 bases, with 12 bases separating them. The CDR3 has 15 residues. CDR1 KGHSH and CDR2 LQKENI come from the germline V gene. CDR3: CASSPSGASNQPQHF. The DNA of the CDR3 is TGTGCCAGCTCACCGTCCGGCGCTTCCAATCAGCCCCAGCATTTT.

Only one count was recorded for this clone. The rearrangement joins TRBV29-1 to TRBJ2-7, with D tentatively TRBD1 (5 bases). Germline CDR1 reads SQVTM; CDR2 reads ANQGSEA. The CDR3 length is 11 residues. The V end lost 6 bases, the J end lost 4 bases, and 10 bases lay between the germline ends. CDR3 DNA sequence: TGCAGCGTCCGGACATTTTACGAGCAGTACTTC. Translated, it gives CSVRTFYEQYF.

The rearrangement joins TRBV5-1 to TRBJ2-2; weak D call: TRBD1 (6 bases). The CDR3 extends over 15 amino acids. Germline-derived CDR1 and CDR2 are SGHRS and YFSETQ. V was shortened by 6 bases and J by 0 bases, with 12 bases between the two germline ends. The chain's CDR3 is CASTPDSSNTGELFF. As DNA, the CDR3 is TGCGCCAGCACCCCGGACAGTTCGAACACCGGGGAGCTGTTTTTT.

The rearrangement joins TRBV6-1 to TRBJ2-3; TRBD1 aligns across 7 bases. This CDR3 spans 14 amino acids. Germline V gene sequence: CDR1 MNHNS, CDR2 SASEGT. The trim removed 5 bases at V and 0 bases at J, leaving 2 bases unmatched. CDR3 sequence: CASSRDSSTDTQYF. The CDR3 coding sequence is TGTGCCAGCAGTAGGGACAGCAGCACAGATACGCAGTATTTT.

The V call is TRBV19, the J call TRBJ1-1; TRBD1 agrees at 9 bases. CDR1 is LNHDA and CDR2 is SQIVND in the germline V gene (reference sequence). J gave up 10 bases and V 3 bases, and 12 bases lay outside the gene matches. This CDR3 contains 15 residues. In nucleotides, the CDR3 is TGTGCCAGTAGTATCGGGGAGGGACAGGGCGGAGTAGCTTTCTTT. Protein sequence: CASSIGEGQGGVAFF.

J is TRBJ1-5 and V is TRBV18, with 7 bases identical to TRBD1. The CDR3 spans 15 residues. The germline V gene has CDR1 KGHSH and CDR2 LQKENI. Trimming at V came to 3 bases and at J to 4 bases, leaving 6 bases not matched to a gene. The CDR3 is CASSPQGVGNQPQHF. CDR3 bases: TGTGCCAGCTCACCCCAGGGGGTTGGGAATCAGCCCCAGCATTTT.

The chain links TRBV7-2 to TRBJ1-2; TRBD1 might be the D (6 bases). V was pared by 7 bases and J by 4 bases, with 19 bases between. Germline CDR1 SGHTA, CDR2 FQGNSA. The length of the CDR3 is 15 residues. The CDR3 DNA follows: TGTGCCAGCAACGGGGGGGCAGGGAAAATCTATGGCTACACCTTC. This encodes CASNGGAGKIYGYTF.

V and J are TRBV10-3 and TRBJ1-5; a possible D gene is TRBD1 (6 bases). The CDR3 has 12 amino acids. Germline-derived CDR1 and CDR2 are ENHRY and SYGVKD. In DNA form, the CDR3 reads TGTTACTCCCACAACAGGGATCAGCCCCAGCATTTT. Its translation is CYSHNRDQPQHF.

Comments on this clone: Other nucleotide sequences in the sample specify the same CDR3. The DNA of the CDR3 is TGTGCCAGCAGTTCCCCCGGGCTGGGGGGCTACACCTTC. Translating it yields CASSSPGLGGYTF. The gene calls are TRBV6-5 and TRBJ1-2; D unclear. This CDR3 contains 13 residues. Germline-derived CDR1 and CDR2 are MNHEY and SVGAGI. V lost 4 bases and J lost 8, with 14 bases in between.